These 19 T cell receptor beta chains originate from one sample sequenced in a study of T cell responses to AZD1222 COVID-19 vaccine. Clones were read by immunoSEQ multiplex PCR, and TCRdb kept only the in-frame ones, dropping some. The profile shows some 150,000 clones, roughly 90% of them singletons. Sequenced material: peripheral blood, taken 28 days after the second AZD1222 dose. These receptors were taken from an adult who received the AZD1222 COVID-19 vaccine.

This chain joins TRBV29-1 and TRBJ1-5; D gene uncertain. Germline V lookup: CDR1 SQVTM, CDR2 ANQGSEA. V was pared by 4 bases and J by 3 bases, with 10 bases between. The CDR3 runs to 13 residues. CDR3 amino acids: CSVVAGLNQPQHF. CDR3 DNA: TGCAGCGTTGTGGCCGGTCTCAATCAGCCCCAGCATTTT.

The gene calls are TRBV7-8 and TRBJ1-1; tentative D call: TRBD1 (5 bases). From germline, CDR1 is SGHVS and CDR2 FQNEAQ. The V end was cut by 5 bases, the J end by 8 bases, with 9 bases between. This CDR3 has 11 residues. This chain's CDR3 is CASSQGYEAFF. The CDR3 region has the DNA TGTGCCAGCAGCCAGGGTTACGAAGCTTTCTTT.

The rearrangement uses TRBV3-1 (or the pseudogene TRBV3-2) and TRBJ1-1, with 9 bases that match TRBD1. The CDR3 contains 17 residues. V gave up 4 bases and J gave up 2 bases; unmatched junction bases: 11. Germline V gene sequence: CDR1 LGHDT, CDR2 YNNKEL (reference sequence). The CDR3 reads CASSLRGRGQGNTEAFF. The CDR3 DNA reads TGTGCCAGCAGCCTACGCGGACGGGGACAGGGAAACACTGAAGCTTTCTTT.

The count of this clone is one. The chain uses TRBV19 and TRBJ2-7; tentatively, D is TRBD1 or TRBD2 (6 bases each). Germline V gene data show CDR1 as LNHDA and CDR2 as SQIVND (reference sequence). The CDR3 covers 14 residues. Trimming cost V 3 bases and J 2 bases, with 11 bases left between them. In DNA, the CDR3 is TGTGCCAGTAGTATGACAGGAGGGGCCTACGAGCAGTACTTC. This encodes CASSMTGGAYEQYF.

The chain joins TRBV24-1 to TRBJ2-5, with TRBD1 as a possible D gene (7 bases). CDR3 length equals 12 residues. Trimming shortened V by 9 bases and J by 3 bases, and 10 bases separated the two germline ends. Germline loops: CDR1 KGHDR, CDR2 SFDVKD. The CDR3 loop reads CATGGTEETQYF. Here the CDR3 DNA reads TGTGCCACCGGGGGGACAGAAGAGACCCAGTACTTC.

The chain joins TRBV3-1 (or the pseudogene TRBV3-2) to TRBJ1-2, with D unresolved. This CDR3 is 12 amino acids long. Per the germline V gene, CDR1 is LGHDT and CDR2 is YNNKEL (reference sequence). The V end was cut by 0 bases, the J end by 8 bases, with 7 bases between. CDR3 DNA sequence: TGTGCCAGCAGCCAAGAGTCGGGGGGCTACACCTTC. It translates to CASSQESGGYTF.

The chain's CDR3 is CASSPSDRALYGYTF. CDR3 nucleotides: TGTGCCAGCAGTCCTTCGGACAGAGCCCTCTATGGCTACACCTTC. This sequence joins TRBV27 and TRBJ1-2; tentatively, D is TRBD1 (6 bases). From germline, CDR1 is MNHEY and CDR2 SMNVEV (reference sequence). CDR3 length: 15 amino acids. The V gene lost 5 bases and the J gene lost 4 bases, with 17 bases spanning the gap.

This clone came up once. The rearrangement uses TRBV12-3 or TRBV12-4 and TRBJ1-2; the D gene is possibly TRBD1 (5 bases). Between the trimmed V and J ends, which lost 6 bases and 4 bases, there was a span of 12 bases. The CDR3 runs 13 residues. The CDR3 DNA reads TGTGCCAGCAGGGACGAGAGGGGCTATGGCTACACCTTC. As protein: CASRDERGYGYTF.

The chain combines TRBV24-1 with TRBJ1-1; D not resolved. From germline, CDR1 is KGHDR and CDR2 SFDVKD. V was shortened by 5 bases and J by 5 bases, with 11 bases between the two germline ends. The CDR3 extends over 13 amino acids. The CDR3 DNA sequence: TGTGCCACCAGTGGAACCGGGATGACTGAAGCTTTCTTT. Amino acid sequence: CATSGTGMTEAFF.

This clone was recorded only once. The V gene is TRBV28, the J gene TRBJ2-7; D is possibly TRBD2 (5 bases). V was clipped by 3 bases and J by 7 bases, with 10 bases between them. Looked up from germline, CDR1 is MDHEN and CDR2 is SYDVKM. The CDR3 runs to 12 residues. CDR3 sequence (DNA): TGTGCCAGCAGTTTCGAGGGTTGGGAGCAGTACTTC. Amino acid sequence: CASSFEGWEQYF.

V is TRBV19 and J is TRBJ2-7, with D perhaps TRBD1 (6 bases). This CDR3 has 15 amino acids. V lost 3 bases to trimming and J lost 4 bases, with 16 bases between them. CDR1 and CDR2 (germline): LNHDA, SQIVND (reference sequence). The CDR3 DNA sequence: TGTGCCAGTAGTATTTATCCAGGGGCGCAGTACGAGCAGTACTTC. Translation: CASSIYPGAQYEQYF. Full variable domain (missing parts from reference TRBV19 and TRBJ2-7): DGGITQSPKYLFRKEGQNVTLSCEQNLNHDAMYWYRQDPGQGLRLIYYSQIVNDFQKGDIAEGYSVSREKKESFPLTVTSAQKNPTAFYLCASSIYPGAQYEQYFGPGTRLTVT.

The rearrangement links TRBV11-2 to TRBJ2-1, with 12 bases lining up with TRBD2. The V and J ends lost 1 base and 4 bases, in that order; junction bases with no gene match: 5. Per the germline V gene, CDR1 is SGHAT and CDR2 is FQNNGV. The CDR3 runs 17 residues. Here the CDR3 DNA reads TGTGCCAGCAGCTTAGCGACTAGCGGGAGTAGATACAATGAGCAGTTCTTC. Its protein product is CASSLATSGSRYNEQFF.

CDR3 bases: TGTGCCACCTCGGGACAGAACACCGGGGAGCTGTTTTTT. It translates to CATSGQNTGELFF. This chain uses TRBV24-1 with TRBJ2-2, with D possibly being TRBD1 (6 bases). Germline V lookup: CDR1 KGHDR, CDR2 SFDVKD. The germline V and J ends were trimmed by 9 bases and 1 base, with 8 bases remaining between them. This CDR3 comprises 13 residues.

This chain links TRBV30 with TRBJ2-7; TRBD1 matches 9 bases. Losses at the gene ends were 6 bases for V and 8 bases for J; bases not matched to a gene: 11. The CDR3 loop spans 13 amino acids. CDR1 is GTSNPN, CDR2 SVGIG, per germline (reference sequence). The CDR3 loop reads CACRGQGTVKQYF. The CDR3 coding sequence is TGTGCCTGTAGGGGACAGGGTACTGTGAAGCAGTACTTC.

The chain uses TRBV6-5 and TRBJ1-5; a possible D gene is TRBD1 (5 bases). The CDR3 is made up of 13 amino acids. The V end was cut by 3 bases, the J end by 7 bases, with 10 bases between. Per the germline V gene, CDR1 is MNHEY and CDR2 is SVGAGI. The CDR3 here is CASSYGEGQPQHF. CDR3 DNA sequence: TGTGCCAGCAGTTATGGGGAGGGGCAGCCCCAGCATTTT.

The rearrangement links TRBV7-9 to TRBJ1-2, with D possibly being TRBD1 (5 bases). Germline V lookup: CDR1 SEHNR, CDR2 FQNEAQ (reference sequence). CDR3 length: 16 amino acids. Trimming shortened V by 6 bases and J by 4 bases, and 21 bases separated the two germline ends. CDR3 sequence reads: CASSSNGGGFGYGYTF. The CDR3 nucleotides are TGTGCCAGCAGTTCCAATGGTGGGGGATTCGGCTATGGCTACACCTTC.

The chain has TRBV25-1 and TRBJ2-3; D not certain. Trimming pared 0 bases from V and 2 bases from J, leaving 0 bases between. The germline gives CDR1 MGHDK, CDR2 SYGVNS. This CDR3 comprises 12 residues. The CDR3 here is CASSEYTDTQYF. As DNA, the CDR3 is TGTGCCAGCAGTGAATACACAGATACGCAGTATTTT.

The chain uses TRBV27 and TRBJ1-6; D remains unclear. Trimming pared 2 bases from V and 7 bases from J, leaving 9 bases between. Looked up from germline, CDR1 is MNHEY and CDR2 is SMNVEV (reference sequence). The CDR3 runs 14 residues. This CDR3 is CASSLPYENSPLHF. DNA of the CDR3: TGTGCCAGCAGTTTACCTTACGAGAATTCACCCCTCCACTTT.

A few counts support this clone. This rearrangement joins TRBV14 to TRBJ2-7, with D possibly called TRBD1 or TRBD2 (5 bases each). The CDR3 spans 16 residues. V lost 3 bases and J 2 bases, leaving 17 bases between the germline ends. Germline V lookup: CDR1 SGHDN, CDR2 FVKESK. The chain's CDR3 is CASSHISQGRTYEQYF. The CDR3 bases are TGTGCCAGCAGCCACATATCTCAGGGACGGACCTACGAGCAGTACTTC.